Following are 11 T cell receptor beta chains from one sample sequenced in a study of T cell repertoires in cytomegalovirus infection. TCRdb re-called the reads with MiXCR, one entry per CDR3 protein. Here the sample spans 200,000 to 250,000 distinct CDR3 sequences, over 20% being singletons. Sample: CD8+ T cells from PBMCs. These receptors were collected from a human donor in good health (CMV status not recorded). Some clones in this sample may be carry-over from other donors' samples.

This clonotype has at least ten counts. The chain is built from TRBV7-3 and TRBJ2-3; D is possibly TRBD1 or TRBD2 (6 bases each). CDR1 and CDR2 (germline): SGHTA, FQGTGA. V dropped 2 bases and J dropped 0 bases, with 12 bases sitting between them. The CDR3 contains 16 residues. CDR3: CASSLWVGGSTDTQYF. CDR3 DNA sequence: TGTGCCAGCAGCTTATGGGTGGGGGGCAGCACAGATACGCAGTATTTT.

Many counts were recorded for this clonotype. V and J are TRBV19 and TRBJ2-2; D is unresolved. Germline CDR1 is LNHDA and CDR2 is SQIVND (reference sequence). Trimming pared 7 bases from V and 10 bases from J, leaving 13 bases between. The CDR3 has 12 amino acids. The CDR3 DNA follows: TGTGCCAGTAAATCCCCCAAAGAGGAGCTGTTTTTT. Translation gives CASKSPKEELFF.

The chain is built from TRBV4-1 and TRBJ2-7; D remains unclear. The V gene's germline CDR1 is MGHRA and CDR2 YSYEKL. CDR3 length equals 15 residues. The germline V and J ends were trimmed by 2 bases and 0 bases, with 11 bases remaining between them. The CDR3 DNA sequence: TGCGCCAGCAGCCAACCCCCGGTTTTCTCCTACGAGCAGTACTTC. This translates into CASSQPPVFSYEQYF.

This clonotype was seen at least ten times. The chain links TRBV7-2 to TRBJ2-5; D remains unclear. CDR1 is SGHTA, CDR2 FQGNSA, per germline. This CDR3 contains 15 residues. V was shortened by 7 bases and J by 1 base, with 16 bases between the two germline ends. The CDR3 coding sequence is TGTGCCAGCAAGTTGACCGTTAGGACCCAAGAGACCCAGTACTTC. It codes for CASKLTVRTQETQYF. The full variable domain, with the rest looked up from reference TRBV7-2 and TRBJ2-5, is GAGVSQSPSNKVTEKGKDVELRCDPISGHTALYWYRQSLGQGLEFLIYFQGNSAPDKSGLPSDRFSAERTGGSVSTLTIQRTQQEDSAVYLCASKLTVRTQETQYFGPGTRLLVL.

There are many counts of this clonotype. The rearrangement links TRBV12-3 or TRBV12-4 to TRBJ2-5; 8 bases are a match to TRBD2. Trimming took 6 bases from V and 9 from J; bases not matched to a gene: 6. There are 12 residues in the CDR3. CDR3 DNA: TGTGCCAGCAGCCCGGGGGGGCCGGCCCAGTACTTC. Protein product: CASSPGGPAQYF.

The table lists this clonotype with many counts. The V and J genes are TRBV7-8 and TRBJ1-1; D is perhaps TRBD1 (5 bases). V lost 3 bases and J lost 8, with 19 bases in between. CDR1 is SGHVS, CDR2 FQNEAQ, per germline. The CDR3 loop spans 15 amino acids. The CDR3 loop is CASSFLTTQTEEAFF. The CDR3 DNA reads as TGTGCCAGCAGCTTTCTCACCACACAGACAGAAGAAGCTTTCTTT. The variable domain in full, with the rest retrieved from reference TRBV7-8 and TRBJ1-1, is GAGVSQSPRYKVAKRGQDVALRCDPISGHVSLFWYQQALGQGPEFLTYFQNEAQLDKSGLPSDRFFAERPEGSVSTLKIQRTQQEDSAVYLCASSFLTTQTEEAFFGQGTRLTVV.

This clonotype appeared many times. The rearrangement uses TRBV28 and TRBJ2-5; 9 bases fit TRBD1. CDR1 and CDR2 (germline): MDHEN, SYDVKM. The J segment lost 5 bases and the V segment lost 6 bases, leaving 10 bases of the junction unmatched. This CDR3 has 15 residues. In DNA, the CDR3 is TGTGCCAGCAGCCCCCCCGGGACAGGGTATGAGACCCAGTACTTC. Translating gives CASSPPGTGYETQYF.

The rearrangement links TRBV28 to TRBJ2-2; 9 bases agree with TRBD1. The germline V gene has CDR1 MDHEN and CDR2 SYDVKM. J lost 3 bases, V lost 7 bases, and 3 bases had no gene match. The CDR3 loop spans 14 amino acids. DNA of the CDR3: TGTGCCAGCATGGACAGGGGACACACCGGGGAGCTGTTTTTT. It is translated as CASMDRGHTGELFF.

In its sample, this clonotype was seen many times. The chain is built from TRBV2 and TRBJ2-3; D unclear. The CDR3 is 16 residues long. Trimming removed 3 bases from V and 2 bases from J, with 15 bases in between. Germline CDR1 and CDR2: SNHLY and FYNNEI. CDR3 loop: CASSEPPGSLTDTQYF. For the CDR3, the DNA is TGTGCCAGCAGTGAGCCCCCGGGCTCCCTCACAGATACGCAGTATTTT. Full variable domain (remainder filled in from reference TRBV2 and TRBJ2-3): EPEVTQTPSHQVTQMGQEVILRCVPISNHLYFYWYRQILGQKVEFLVSFYNNEISEKSEIFDDQFSVERPDGSNFTLKIRSTKLEDSAMYFCASSEPPGSLTDTQYFGPGTRLTVL.

This clonotype has only one observation. The V call is TRBV11-3, the J call TRBJ1-2, with a tentative D call TRBD1 (5 bases). This CDR3 is built from 14 residues. The germline V gene encodes CDR1 SGHNT and CDR2 YENEEA. Trimming stripped 5 bases from V and 0 bases from J, with 10 bases between. The CDR3 sequence: CASSRGEANYGYTF. Here the CDR3 DNA reads TGTGCCAGCAGCAGGGGAGAGGCTAACTATGGCTACACCTTC.

The chain has TRBV20-1 and TRBJ1-3; D gene ambiguous. Germline V CDR1 and CDR2: DFQATT, SNEGSKA (reference sequence). The germline V and J ends were trimmed by 0 bases and 2 bases, with 8 bases remaining between them. The CDR3 is made up of 14 amino acids. The CDR3 is CSARELTAGNTIYF. CDR3 sequence (DNA): TGCAGTGCTAGAGAACTTACAGCTGGAAACACCATATATTTT.